A single sample is the source of the 20 T cell receptor beta chains below, sequenced in a study of control samples from healthy donors and cancer patients. Repertoires were generated with immunoSEQ multiplex PCR, while TCRdb's copy carries only in-frame clones and drops some. The data show around 190,000 clones, over 85% seen once. Sequenced sample: blood. The receptors come from a man under 40 in good health.

V usage is TRBV21-1 and J usage is TRBJ2-1. TRBV21-1 is assigned pseudogene status. This CDR3 spans 14 amino acids. The CDR3 reads CASPGASGHNEQFF. The CDR3 DNA follows: TGTGCCAGCCCGGGGGCCTCCGGTCACAATGAGCAGTTCTTC.

The CDR3 sequence is CASRAGTRADNEQFF. CDR3 DNA: TGTGCCAGCAGGGCCGGGACTCGAGCTGATAATGAGCAGTTCTTC. The chain recombines TRBV2 with TRBJ2-1; a possible D gene is TRBD2 (6 bases). The CDR3 contains 15 residues. Trimming took 6 bases from V and 7 from J, leaving 19 bases between them. Germline-derived CDR1 and CDR2 are SNHLY and FYNNEI.

The chain combines TRBV9 with TRBJ1-6; D gene uncertain. Germline V gene data show CDR1 as SGDLS and CDR2 as YYNGEE. Trimming left V 4 bases short and J 0 bases short, with 8 bases between. This CDR3 is built from 15 residues. DNA of the CDR3: TGTGCCAGCAGCCAAACAGTCTCCTATAATTCACCCCTCCACTTT. Protein product: CASSQTVSYNSPLHF.

V usage is TRBV5-1 and J usage is TRBJ1-1, with 9 bases that match TRBD1. The CDR3 has 14 residues. With V trimmed by 4 bases and J by 4 bases, 5 bases remained unmatched. Germline V lookup: CDR1 SGHRS, CDR2 YFSETQ. CDR3 residues: CASSRTGAGTEAFF. Here the CDR3 DNA reads TGCGCCAGCAGCCGGACAGGGGCAGGCACTGAAGCTTTCTTT.

J is TRBJ1-5 and V is TRBV28; no firm D call. This CDR3 region has 16 residues. The V end was cut by 6 bases, the J end by 7 bases, with 22 bases between. Germline CDR1 MDHEN, CDR2 SYDVKM. The CDR3 DNA reads as TGTGCCAGCAGCCAACCCCCCGGTGGGCTACGACAGCCCCAGCATTTT. Protein product: CASSQPPGGLRQPQHF.

With respect to this clone: A read error may account for a junction end that differs from germline. This chain connects TRBV2 to TRBJ1-1; D is unclear. CDR3 length: 11 amino acids. Germline CDR1 reads SNHLY; CDR2 reads FYNNEI. The CDR3 here is CASSARDTNSF. The CDR3 DNA is TGTGCCAGCAGTGCCCGAGACACCAACTCCTTT. The full variable domain, in which reference TRBV2 and TRBJ1-1 provide the parts outside the CDR3, is EPEVTQTPSHQVTQMGQEVILRCVPISNHLYFYWYRQILGQKVEFLVSFYNNEISEKSEIFDDQFSVERPDGSNFTLKIRSTKLEDSAMYFCASSARDTNSFGQGTRLTVV.

In DNA, the CDR3 is TGTGCCACCTCGTCCCGGGGGGGCAACACAGATACGCAGTATTTT. Its translation: CATSSRGGNTDTQYF. This chain connects TRBV24-1 to TRBJ2-3; TRBD2 matches at 8 bases. The length of the CDR3 is 15 residues. Per the germline V gene, CDR1 is KGHDR and CDR2 is SFDVKD. J lost 2 bases, V lost 9 bases, and 9 bases had no gene match.

The chain has TRBV4-1 and TRBJ2-7; TRBD2 matches at 9 bases. CDR1 and CDR2 from the germline V gene are MGHRA and YSYEKL. The CDR3 has 16 amino acids. V dropped 4 bases and J dropped 3; count of bases not matched to a gene: 10. The CDR3 here is CASSLKAGGPIYEQYF. The CDR3 nucleotides read TGCGCCAGCAGCCTAAAGGCGGGAGGGCCTATCTACGAGCAGTACTTC.

This rearrangement joins TRBV30 to TRBJ2-5; 7 bases fit TRBD2. The CDR3 sequence is 15 residues long. J gave up 0 bases and V 5 bases, and 9 bases lay outside the gene matches. Per germline, CDR1 GTSNPN and CDR2 SVGIG (reference sequence). CDR3: CAWGRGSGNQETQYF. The CDR3 DNA reads TGTGCCTGGGGACGTGGGAGCGGGAACCAAGAGACCCAGTACTTC.

CDR3 loop: CASSRTGRGSNQPQHF. Written as DNA, the CDR3 is TGTGCCAGCAGCCGGACAGGGCGGGGTAGCAATCAGCCCCAGCATTTT. V usage is TRBV5-6 and J usage is TRBJ1-5, with 8 nucleotides matching TRBD1. The CDR3 is 16 residues long. The J segment lost 0 bases and the V segment lost 4 bases, leaving 6 bases of the junction unmatched. Per the germline V gene, CDR1 is SGHDT and CDR2 is YYEEEE.

V is TRBV5-1 and J is TRBJ1-5, with D possibly TRBD1 on 5 matching bases. CDR1 and CDR2 from the germline V gene are SGHRS and YFSETQ. The CDR3 contains 15 residues. V was clipped by 4 bases and J by 2 bases, with 13 bases between them. The CDR3 region is CASSPEGDRNQPQHF. The CDR3 DNA follows: TGCGCCAGCAGCCCGGAAGGGGATCGCAATCAGCCCCAGCATTTT.

The CDR3 here is CASSLGPGGGNTIYF. The CDR3 region has the DNA TGTGCCAGCAGCTTGGGACCAGGGGGCGGAAACACCATATATTTT. The V and J genes are TRBV5-5 and TRBJ1-3, with 8 bases that match TRBD1. The CDR3 is 15 residues long. Trimming took 0 bases from V and 4 from J; bases not matched to a gene: 3. Germline CDR1 is SGHKS and CDR2 is YYEKEE (reference sequence).

V gene TRBV12-3 or TRBV12-4 combines with J gene TRBJ2-1; TRBD1 is a possible D gene (6 bases). Trimming removed 2 bases at V and 14 bases at J, with 13 bases between. This CDR3 comprises 12 residues. The CDR3 DNA is TGTGCCAGCAGTTTATTTGGGAAGGGGGAGTTCTTC. This sequence encodes CASSLFGKGEFF.

This clone was found once. This chain joins TRBV4-1 and TRBJ2-1; 11 bases are shared with TRBD2. This CDR3 region has 14 residues. The trim removed 4 bases at V and 4 bases at J, leaving 0 bases unmatched. Germline lookup yields CDR1 MGHRA and CDR2 YSYEKL. As DNA, the CDR3 is TGCGCCAGCAGCCGACTAGCGGGGTACAATGAGCAGTTCTTC. Translating it yields CASSRLAGYNEQFF.

This clone was seen a single time. This CDR3 reads CASSLENLGTGVNQPQHF. The CDR3 DNA sequence: TGTGCCAGCAGCTTAGAAAACCTCGGGACAGGGGTCAATCAGCCCCAGCATTTT. The chain uses TRBV7-9 and TRBJ1-5; 10 nucleotides line up with TRBD1. CDR1 is SEHNR, CDR2 FQNEAQ, per germline (reference sequence). The CDR3 totals 18 residues. Trimming took 1 base from V and 3 from J; bases not matched to a gene: 9.

The chain carries TRBV27 and TRBJ1-5, with D possibly TRBD1 on 5 matching bases. V shed 4 bases and J shed 1 base, with 8 bases lying between them. Germline CDR1 reads MNHEY; CDR2 reads SMNVEV (reference sequence). The CDR3 loop spans 14 amino acids. The CDR3 here is CASSWQGSNQPQHF. In nucleotides, the CDR3 is TGTGCCAGCAGTTGGCAGGGAAGCAATCAGCCCCAGCATTTT.

The J gene is TRBJ2-2, the V gene TRBV9; 10 nucleotides line up with TRBD1. With 0 bases clipped from V and 3 bases from J, the junction kept 2 bases outside the gene matches. The CDR3 contains 16 residues. The germline V gene has CDR1 SGDLS and CDR2 YYNGEE. The CDR3 DNA sequence: TGTGCCAGCAGCGTAGAGGGACAGGGGTACACCGGGGAGCTGTTTTTT. Translation: CASSVEGQGYTGELFF. The whole variable domain, filled in from reference TRBV9 and TRBJ2-2, reads DSGVTQTPKHLITATGQRVTLRCSPRSGDLSVYWYQQSLDQGLQFLIQYYNGEERAKGNILERFSAQQFPDLHSELNLSSLELGDSALYFCASSVEGQGYTGELFFGEGSRLTVL.

This chain joins TRBV28 and TRBJ1-3; D is perhaps TRBD1 (5 bases). The germline CDR1 and CDR2 sequences are MDHEN and SYDVKM. Deletions cut 6 bases from V and 0 bases from J, with 9 bases between. The CDR3 is 14 amino acids. This CDR3 reads CASSPGGSGNTIYF. The CDR3 coding sequence is TGTGCCAGCAGCCCCGGGGGCTCTGGAAACACCATATATTTT. Combining the CDR3 with reference TRBV28 and TRBJ1-3 gives the whole variable domain DVKVTQSSRYLVKRTGEKVFLECVQDMDHENMFWYRQDPGLGLRLIYFSYDVKMKEKGDIPEGYSVSREKKERFSLILESASTNQTSMYLCASSPGGSGNTIYFGEGSWLTVV.

The chain joins TRBV21-1 to TRBJ2-7. TRBV21-1 is designated a pseudogene. The CDR3 is made up of 14 amino acids. CDR3: CALVYRTLDYEQYF. The CDR3 DNA sequence: TGTGCCCTTGTATACCGAACCCTTGATTACGAGCAGTACTTC.

The J gene is TRBJ1-5, the V gene TRBV10-3; TRBD1 matches 9 bases. Germline assignment: CDR1 ENHRY and CDR2 SYGVKD. With V trimmed by 8 bases and J by 6 bases, 2 bases remained unmatched. The CDR3 is 12 amino acids. In nucleotides, the CDR3 is TGTGCCATCTCGGGACAGGGTCAGCCCCAGCATTTT. Translation: CAISGQGQPQHF.